This T cell receptor (beta chain) stems from a study of cytomegalovirus exposure and HLA in healthy donors. Germline-derived CDR1 and CDR2 are SGDLS and YYNGEE. The J segment lost 4 bases and the V segment lost 1 base, leaving 3 bases of the junction unmatched. The CDR3 spans 15 residues. The table lists this clone with a count of one. 60 Vbeta and 13 Jbeta primers were used in PCR. Repertoires were generated with immunoSEQ multiplex PCR, while TCRdb's copy carries only in-frame clones and drops some. The sample comprises approximately 200,000 clones, less than 80% of which are singletons, and under 4.5% rests with the top ten.

The sequenced sample consisted of PBMCs. This rearrangement joins TRBV9 to TRBJ2-1; 9 nucleotides line up with TRBD1. This TCR was sampled from a woman aged 25 to 39 in good health and CMV-seropositive. Here the CDR3 reads CASSVPGTGYNEQFF. The CDR3 DNA follows: TGTGCCAGCAGCGTACCCGGGACAGGGTACAATGAGCAGTTCTTC.